This TCR beta chain was found in a study of identifying expanded T cells in peripheral blood. Here immunoSEQ multiplex PCR was the method, and the copy in TCRdb shows in-frame clones only, minus some. The sample shows about 85,000 clones, 89% of them seen only once. Germline values: CDR1 MNHNY, CDR2 SVGAGI (reference sequence). This CDR3 has 14 amino acids. Trimming removed 8 bases at V and 3 bases at J, with 16 bases between. This clone was observed a single time. The genes are TRBV6-6 and TRBJ1-2, with a possible D match to TRBD1 (6 bases). This TCR derives from a person between 18 and 69 years old in good health. The sequenced material came from blood. In DNA, the CDR3 is TGTGCCAGCGGCTGGGGGGCGACTTACTATGGCTACACCTTC. Its protein product is CASGWGATYYGYTF.